This paragraph covers one T cell receptor (beta chain) sequence. The antigen is unknown. The data originate from a study of CD8 T cells in Susac syndrome. Peripheral blood CD8+ and CD4+ T cells were profiled by TCR beta sequencing. Multiple sclerosis controls were treatment-naive patients with stable or active relapsing-remitting disease. RNA was extracted with the RNeasy kit, and a quantity of 0.5 to 1 ug was reverse transcribed using random hexamers. immunoSEQ multiplex PCR amplified TCR beta CDR3 across 54 Vbeta, 13 Jbeta. TCRdb recomputed calls from the immunoSEQ multiplex PCR reads with MiXCR, one row per CDR3 protein. The sample consists of around 180,000 distinct CDR3 sequences, approximately 94% of them appearing once. The study's findings and limits: The study's TCR sequencing and HLA analysis covered a relatively small number of individuals, and the study acknowledged this.

V lost 5 bases and J lost 2, with 13 bases in between. This CDR3 region has 13 residues. In germline, CDR1 is DFQATT, CDR2 SNEGSKA (reference sequence). The sample taken for sequencing was CD4+ T cells from PBMCs. This rearrangement joins TRBV20-1 to TRBJ2-7; tentatively, D is TRBD1 or TRBD2 (5 bases each). The source of this sequence is a human donor with multiple sclerosis. The CDR3 DNA is TGCAGTGCTTCCCCGGGACCCACCTACGAGCAGTACTTC. Amino acids: CSASPGPTYEQYF.